What follows is one TCR beta chain and its context. Which antigen it targets is not known. One base away there is no much larger clone; base qualities are not given. TCRbeta CDR3 regions were amplified from genomic DNA by means of the immunoSEQ Assay, a bias-controlled multiplex PCR. In the paper's pipeline: The number of nucleated cells in each sample was estimated by amplification of reference gene primers within the assay. To quantify the absolute abundance of each unique TCRbeta CDR3 rearrangement, sequence reads were collapsed and filtered. For each sample, productive Simpson clonality was calculated as the square root of Simpson's diversity index across productive rearrangements. Drawn from immuneACCESS, this table holds only the in-frame rearrangements with V and J called that TCRdb kept. Clones are partly lost; checked studies trace under half to an unresolved V gene and leave the rest unexplained. That table gives V, J and clone size, and the DNA gave D and trimming. The sample yields 350,000 to 450,000 clones; roughly 80% were counted once. About 5.4% of the sample is held by the ten biggest clonotypes.

Participants in the prospective study were aged roughly 18 to 95 years, lived in some 24 United States geographic areas, and enrolled through a virtual design. To assign participants to cohorts, the prospective study relied on clinical history that participants themselves reported in a screening survey and a study questionnaire. Recovered participants in ImmuneRACE Cohort 3 were defined as having two consecutive negative NP/OP PCR tests, clearance from a healthcare professional, or resolution of symptoms. Each participant in the prospective study had whole blood, serum and a nasopharyngeal or oropharyngeal swab collected by mobile phlebotomists. Over a roughly 2-month period, participants in the prospective study had the option of providing additional blood draws and questionnaires. Before DNA extraction, prospective study blood samples were shipped either frozen or at room temperature. There are 15 amino acids in the CDR3, from cysteine to phenylalanine inclusive. Solely the CDR3 DNA is kept, with 45 bases framed from the first base. Taken from the germline V gene, the CDR1 and CDR2 loops are LGHNA and YNFKEQ. Trimming accounts for 4 bases at V and 4 bases at J, while the number of junction bases matched to no gene is 9.

These data come from a study of blood T cell repertoires in COVID-19 (TCRdb year 2020). With respect to the entire study: Collaborator samples came from the United States, Italy and Spain and covered acute and convalescent phases of COVID-19. The material from the prospective study consisted of cDNA or gDNA derived from T cells, B-cell-depleted T cells, or PBMCs. The dataset comprised deeply sampled blood TCRbeta repertoires from subjects exposed to, actively infected with, or recovered from COVID-19. The repertoires were released in a freely available public database meant as a resource for research on the immune response to SARS-CoV-2. The samples were drawn from the first 160 participants of the ongoing ImmuneRACE study and from over a thousand subjects provided by 6 global collaborators. Nearly every sample came with metadata listing a de-identified subject ID, COVID-19 status, age in years and sex. HLA class I and class II types, where available, came from metadata supplied by the sample provider rather than from assay-based typing.

What the authors observed across the whole study: How much clinical and demographic metadata was included differed by source and by participant, and the metadata was provided uncurated.

Recombination linked TRBV4-2 to TRBJ1-1; TRBD1 agrees with 7 junctional bases. Sequencing was done on a sample of PBMCs or T cells enriched from blood (not recorded which). The origin of this receptor is a woman aged 45 to 65 who had recovered from COVID-19. The DNA sequence is TGTGCCAGCAGCCCCGCACAGGGGACGGGCACTGAAGCTTTCTTT. This yields the protein CASSPAQGTGTEAFF.